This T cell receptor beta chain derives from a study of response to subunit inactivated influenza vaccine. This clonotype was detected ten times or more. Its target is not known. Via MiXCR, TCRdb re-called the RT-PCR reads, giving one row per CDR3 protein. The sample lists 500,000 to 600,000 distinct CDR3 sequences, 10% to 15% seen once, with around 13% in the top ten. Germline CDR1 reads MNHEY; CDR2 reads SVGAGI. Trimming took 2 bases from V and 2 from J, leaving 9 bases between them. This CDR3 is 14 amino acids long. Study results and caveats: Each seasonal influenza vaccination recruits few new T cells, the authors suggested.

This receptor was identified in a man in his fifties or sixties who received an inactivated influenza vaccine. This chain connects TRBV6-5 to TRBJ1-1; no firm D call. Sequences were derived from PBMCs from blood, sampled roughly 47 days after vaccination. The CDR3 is CASSYTADNTEAFF. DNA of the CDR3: TGTGCCAGCAGTTACACGGCAGATAACACTGAAGCTTTCTTT.